Listed below are T cell receptor beta chains from one sample, sequenced in a study of monozygotic twins with inflammatory bowel disease. Using the 5' RACE reads, TCRdb records one entry per CDR3 protein without DNA. The ten most abundant clones cover roughly 2.2% of a sample with around 450,000 distinct CDR3 sequences. The sequencing sample was made of blood. These receptors all stem from a human donor with ulcerative colitis or Crohn's disease, or a healthy co-twin of an affected twin (not recorded which). CDR3s include the opening cysteine and the closing phenylalanine or tryptophan.

V	J	CDR3
TRBV10-3	TRBJ1-2	CAIHAGTGYGYTF
TRBV19	TRBJ2-7	CASSIEAGALYEQYF
TRBV5-1	TRBJ2-7	CASSLLTGNYEQYF
TRBV12-3/TRBV12-4	TRBJ1-2	CANSVTGTSNYGYTF
TRBV11-2	TRBJ2-7	CASSPAGTGSYEQYF
TRBV7-3	TRBJ2-2	CASSPDQNTGELFF
TRBV5-6	TRBJ2-4	CASSFDGRDIQYF
TRBV9	TRBJ1-1	CASSATSTPSTEAFF
TRBV5-1	TRBJ2-1	CASSLGPAGNEQFF
TRBV24-1	TRBJ2-1	CATSDSDRDEQFF
TRBV20-1	TRBJ2-2	CSGSGTLTGELFF
TRBV11-2	TRBJ2-7	CASSLFRVGEQYF
TRBV4-3	TRBJ2-1	CASSQAASGSPLYNEQFF
TRBV20-1	TRBJ2-3	CSAPGLRTTTDTQYF
TRBV7-2	TRBJ1-5	CASSLLGYEDQPQHF
TRBV5-1	TRBJ2-1	CASSVDRDNEQFF
TRBV7-2	TRBJ2-1	CASGTGTRGEQFF